What follows are 9 T cell receptor beta chains derived from one specimen sequenced in a study of cytomegalovirus exposure and HLA in healthy donors. PCR amplification relied on 60 Vbeta primers (plus 13 Jbeta primers). Method: immunoSEQ multiplex PCR; TCRdb's copy keeps in-frame clones and lacks some. The sample lists approximately 130,000 clones, 60% to 85% occurring once. The sample was PBMCs. All receptors derive from a man aged 25 to 40 in good health and CMV-seronegative.

The chain links TRBV11-3 to TRBJ2-1; no firm D call. V lost 3 bases to trimming and J lost 4 bases, with 7 bases between them. Per the germline V gene, CDR1 is SGHNT and CDR2 is YENEEA. The CDR3 is 13 amino acids. The CDR3 region is CASSLGPYNEQFF. The DNA of the CDR3 is TGTGCCAGCAGCTTGGGCCCGTACAATGAGCAGTTCTTC.

The rearrangement joins TRBV30 to TRBJ2-5, with TRBD1 matching over 9 bases. The CDR3 consists of 16 residues. J was trimmed by 5 bases and V by 2 bases; bases with no gene match: 12. CDR1 and CDR2 from the germline V gene are GTSNPN and SVGIG (reference sequence). The CDR3 loop is CAWSRGMGQGMETQYF. The CDR3 DNA follows: TGTGCCTGGAGTAGGGGAATGGGACAGGGTATGGAGACCCAGTACTTC.

The chain links TRBV7-9 to TRBJ2-1; 7 positions match TRBD1. This CDR3 region has 11 residues. Unmatched junction bases numbered 4, after V lost 5 bases and J lost 12 bases. CDR1 and CDR2 (germline): SEHNR, FQNEAQ (reference sequence). Here the CDR3 DNA reads TGTGCCAGCAGCACCACAGGGGTGCAGTTCTTC. It is translated as CASSTTGVQFF.

This clone was seen once. The rearrangement links TRBV5-6 to TRBJ2-7; 7 nucleotides line up with TRBD2. The CDR3 covers 15 residues. Germline V CDR1 and CDR2: SGHDT, YYEEEE. V lost 0 bases and J lost 1; bases outside the gene matches: 4. CDR3 sequence (DNA): TGTGCCAGCAGCTTGGAAGGGGAGGGGTCCTACGAGCAGTACTTC. Its translation: CASSLEGEGSYEQYF. Full variable domain (outside the CDR3, taken from reference TRBV5-6 and TRBJ2-7): DAGVTQSPTHLIKTRGQQVTLRCSPKSGHDTVSWYQQALGQGPQFIFQYYEEEERQRGNFPDRFSGHQFPNYSSELNVNALLLGDSALYLCASSLEGEGSYEQYFGPGTRLTVT.

This clone was counted only a few times. V usage is TRBV5-6 and J usage is TRBJ1-5, with TRBD1 identical over 9 bases. The CDR3 consists of 15 residues. Germline V CDR1 and CDR2: SGHDT, YYEEEE. The V segment lost 5 bases and the J segment 6 bases; nucleotides outside the gene matches: 9. Here the CDR3 reads CASSSGTGKGQPQHF. In DNA form, the CDR3 reads TGTGCCAGCAGTTCCGGGACAGGGAAAGGTCAGCCCCAGCATTTT.

This clone was seen only a few times. The V and J genes are TRBV6-6 and TRBJ1-1, with D unclear. Between the trimmed V and J ends, which lost 0 bases and 3 bases, there was a span of 11 bases. CDR1 MNHNY and CDR2 SVGAGI come from the germline V gene (reference sequence). This CDR3 is 15 amino acids long. The CDR3 loop is CASSYSAWRDTEAFF. The CDR3 bases are TGTGCCAGCAGTTACTCAGCCTGGAGGGACACTGAAGCTTTCTTT.

This rearrangement joins TRBV19 to TRBJ1-1, with D uncertain. Trimming removed 3 bases from V and 2 bases from J, with 13 bases in between. The CDR3 loop spans 15 amino acids. Germline V gene data show CDR1 as LNHDA and CDR2 as SQIVND (reference sequence). The CDR3 loop reads CASSIISEGNTEAFF. CDR3 DNA sequence: TGTGCCAGTAGTATTATTTCCGAGGGCAACACTGAAGCTTTCTTT.

This clone was seen only a few times. This rearrangement joins TRBV6-6 to TRBJ1-5; TRBD1 is a possible D gene (6 bases). Per the germline V gene, CDR1 is MNHNY and CDR2 is SVGAGI (reference sequence). CDR3 length: 15 residues. With 7 bases removed from V and 6 bases from J, the gap between germline ends came to 19 bases. The CDR3 coding sequence is TGTGCCAGCATCTCCCATGGGGCAGGGGCTCAGCCCCAGCATTTT. Protein sequence: CASISHGAGAQPQHF.

The rearrangement links TRBV7-3 to TRBJ2-3; 11 bases agree with TRBD2. The germline CDR1 and CDR2 sequences are SGHTA and FQGTGA. This CDR3 comprises 15 residues. V lost 5 bases and J lost 4; bases outside the gene matches: 5. The CDR3 protein is CASSHSGGAADTQYF. The CDR3 DNA follows: TGTGCCAGCAGCCATAGCGGGGGGGCCGCAGATACGCAGTATTTT. Full variable domain (outside the CDR3, taken from reference TRBV7-3 and TRBJ2-3): GAGVSQTPSNKVTEKGKYVELRCDPISGHTALYWYRQSLGQGPEFLIYFQGTGAADDSGLPNDRFFAVRPEGSVSTLKIQRTERGDSAVYLCASSHSGGAADTQYFGPGTRLTVL.